Below are 30 T cell receptor beta chains sequenced from a single sample in a study of T cells in Graves' hyperthyroidism and ophthalmopathy. TCR beta CDR3 sequences were amplified from RNA transcripts. In the first-round RT-PCR of the TCR CDR3, the HTBI primer set was used. TCRdb recomputed calls from the multiplex PCR reads with MiXCR, one row per CDR3 protein. The sample contains roughly 800,000 distinct CDR3 sequences, roughly 40% of which appear only once. Source material: blood. The origin of the receptors is a man younger than 35 with Graves' hyperthyroidism.

This clonotype was counted many times. DNA for the CDR3: TGTGCCAGCAGCCCGGGGGGGCAGGGGAATCAGCCCCAGCATTTT. Protein: CASSPGGQGNQPQHF. The V gene is TRBV11-3, the J gene TRBJ1-5; weak D call: TRBD1 (6 bases). This CDR3 has 15 residues. From germline, CDR1 is SGHNT and CDR2 YENEEA. The V and J ends lost 5 bases and 4 bases respectively, with 15 bases between them.

This clonotype was seen a handful of times. This chain uses TRBV5-5 with TRBJ2-2; D gene ambiguous. The V gene lost 2 bases and the J gene lost 13 bases, with 12 bases spanning the gap. The length of the CDR3 is 12 residues. CDR1 SGHKS and CDR2 YYEKEE come from the germline V gene (reference sequence). CDR3 in amino acids: CASSFGSGWLFF. DNA of the CDR3: TGTGCCAGCAGCTTCGGGTCGGGTTGGCTGTTTTTT.

At least ten counts were recorded for this clonotype. This chain uses TRBV20-1 with TRBJ2-5, with TRBD1 as a possible D gene (5 bases). V dropped 0 bases and J dropped 13 bases, with 12 bases sitting between them. The CDR3 spans 11 residues. CDR1 is DFQATT and CDR2 is SNEGSKA in the germline V gene (reference sequence). CDR3: CSAREGPGAYF. The CDR3 DNA reads as TGCAGTGCTAGAGAGGGGCCTGGAGCGTACTTC.

The V gene is TRBV19, the J gene TRBJ2-2; possibly TRBD1 for D (5 bases). Germline CDR1 reads LNHDA; CDR2 reads SQIVND (reference sequence). Trimming cost V 0 bases and J 6 bases, with 14 bases left between them. This CDR3 is 16 amino acids long. CDR3 bases: TGTGCCAGTAGTATAGATTTCAGGGCGCGAGCCGGGGAGCTGTTTTTT. It codes for CASSIDFRARAGELFF.

The chain couples TRBV15 to TRBJ1-2; 7 positions agree with TRBD1. The CDR3 is 16 residues long. CDR1 LNHNV and CDR2 YYDKDF come from the germline V gene (reference sequence). Trimming took 0 bases from V and 2 from J; bases not matched to a gene: 6. The CDR3 sequence is CATSRDLGQSNYGYTF. The CDR3 coding sequence is TGTGCCACCAGCAGAGATTTGGGACAGTCCAACTATGGCTACACCTTC. The whole variable domain, filled in from reference TRBV15 and TRBJ1-2, reads DAMVIQNPRYQVTQFGKPVTLSCSQTLNHNVMYWYQQKSSQAPKLLFHYYDKDFNNEADTPDNFQSRRPNTSFCFLDIRSPGLGDTAMYLCATSRDLGQSNYGYTFGSGTRLTVV.

This clonotype appeared many times. The genes are TRBV10-2 and TRBJ1-1; D remains ambiguous. The CDR3 has 12 residues. Trimming removed 4 bases at V and 5 bases at J, with 8 bases between. Germline V gives CDR1 WSHSY, CDR2 SAAADI. The chain's CDR3 is CASSALSTEAFF. CDR3 nucleotide sequence: TGCGCCAGCAGTGCCCTCAGTACTGAAGCTTTCTTT.

This clonotype has only a few counts. This chain links TRBV5-6 with TRBJ1-6, with TRBD1 matching over 8 bases. The V segment lost 3 bases and the J segment 10 bases; nucleotides outside the gene matches: 9. The CDR3 extends over 15 amino acids. Germline V CDR1 and CDR2: SGHDT, YYEEEE. Here the CDR3 DNA reads TGTGCCAGCAGCTCCGGGACAGGAGTAGGCTCACCCCTCCACTTT. Its translation: CASSSGTGVGSPLHF.

The chain joins TRBV7-9 to TRBJ2-7; either TRBD1 or TRBD2 may fit D (8 bases each). The CDR3 spans 17 residues. Germline CDR1 reads SEHNR; CDR2 reads FQNEAQ (reference sequence). Trimming pared 5 bases from V and 1 base from J, leaving 21 bases between. CDR3 protein: CASSPREGQEQSYEQYF. For the CDR3, the DNA is TGTGCCAGCAGCCCCCGGGAGGGACAGGAACAATCCTACGAGCAGTACTTC.

This clonotype occurred a few times. The genes are TRBV4-2 and TRBJ1-1; TRBD1 is a possible D gene (6 bases). Germline CDR1 is LGHNA and CDR2 is YNFKEQ. The CDR3 loop spans 16 amino acids. Trimming stripped 1 base from V and 0 bases from J, with 12 bases between. The CDR3 DNA reads as TGTGCCAGCAGCCAAGGATCGGACAGATTGAACACTGAAGCTTTCTTT. Translated, it gives CASSQGSDRLNTEAFF.

This clonotype was counted only a few times. This chain joins TRBV11-2 and TRBJ1-2, with D possibly TRBD1 on 5 matching bases. This CDR3 has 15 amino acids. Germline loops: CDR1 SGHAT, CDR2 FQNNGV. The germline V and J ends were trimmed by 5 bases and 0 bases, with 13 bases remaining between them. CDR3 coding DNA: TGTGCCAGCAGCCCTTGGGGGACGGCTAACTATGGCTACACCTTC. As protein: CASSPWGTANYGYTF.

This clonotype was counted between two and nine times. This chain uses TRBV2 with TRBJ2-7; 10 bases match TRBD2. Germline assignment: CDR1 SNHLY and CDR2 FYNNEI. There are 15 residues in the CDR3. V gave up 6 bases and J gave up 1 base; unmatched junction bases: 6. CDR3: CASSRLAGASYEQYF. The CDR3, as DNA: TGTGCCAGCAGCCGGCTAGCGGGGGCATCCTACGAGCAGTACTTC.

This sequence joins TRBV20-1 and TRBJ1-1, with D uncertain. Germline values: CDR1 DFQATT, CDR2 SNEGSKA (reference sequence). Trimming took 0 bases from V and 0 from J, leaving 5 bases between them. The CDR3 has 13 amino acids. The CDR3 region is CSARDHMNTEAFF. CDR3 coding DNA: TGCAGTGCTAGAGATCACATGAACACTGAAGCTTTCTTT.

The chain uses TRBV2 and TRBJ2-2; D is unresolved. This CDR3 is 13 amino acids long. Germline V lookup: CDR1 SNHLY, CDR2 FYNNEI. V dropped 5 bases and J dropped 6 bases, with 10 bases sitting between them. The CDR3, as DNA: TGTGCCAGCAGTTACTCCCAACCCGGGGAGCTGTTTTTT. This encodes CASSYSQPGELFF.

This clonotype appeared many times. J is TRBJ1-1 and V is TRBV6-5, with D possibly matching TRBD1 (6 bases). Trimming pared 5 bases from V and 1 base from J, leaving 11 bases between. Germline V gene lookup returns CDR1 MNHEY and CDR2 SVGAGI. This CDR3 region has 14 residues. The CDR3 sequence: CASSQPGANTEAFF. CDR3 nucleotide sequence: TGTGCCAGCAGTCAGCCGGGGGCGAACACTGAAGCTTTCTTT.

There are many counts of this clonotype. The chain has TRBV10-2 and TRBJ1-1; possible D gene TRBD1, 5 bases. Trimming stripped 8 bases from V and 5 bases from J, with 15 bases between. The germline V gene has CDR1 WSHSY and CDR2 SAAADI. This CDR3 contains 13 residues. The CDR3 DNA reads TGCGCCAGCGATGGTGGGCAGGGTACTGAAGCTTTCTTT. Translating it yields CASDGGQGTEAFF.

The chain recombines TRBV20-1 with TRBJ2-2; D call uncertain. Deletions cut 6 bases from V and 2 bases from J, with 13 bases between. The CDR3 is 14 residues long. Looked up from germline, CDR1 is DFQATT and CDR2 is SNEGSKA (reference sequence). CDR3 nucleotides: TGCAGTGCCCTAGGTCCGTTTAACACCGGGGAGCTGTTTTTT. Residues: CSALGPFNTGELFF.

The chain links TRBV4-2 to TRBJ1-1; D remains ambiguous. Trimming pared 0 bases from V and 2 bases from J, leaving 10 bases between. Germline CDR1 reads LGHNA; CDR2 reads YNFKEQ. This CDR3 spans 15 amino acids. The CDR3: CASSQETGSNTEAFF. The DNA for the CDR3 is TGTGCCAGCAGCCAAGAAACCGGGTCTAACACTGAAGCTTTCTTT.

In its sample, this clonotype was seen once. A read error may account for a junction end that differs from germline. This chain links TRBV5-4 with TRBJ1-1; 9 nucleotides line up with TRBD1. This CDR3 comprises 14 residues. Germline loops: CDR1 SGHNT, CDR2 YYREEE (reference sequence). CDR3 DNA sequence: TGTGCCGGCAGTGGGACAGGGTTAGGTACTGAAGCTTTCTTT. Its translation is CAGSGTGLGTEAFF.

This clonotype came up many times. The chain has TRBV7-2 and TRBJ2-7; 9 nucleotides agree with TRBD2. Losses at the gene ends were 2 bases for V and 4 bases for J; bases not matched to a gene: 6. This CDR3 has 15 residues. Germline V gene sequence: CDR1 SGHTA, CDR2 FQGNSA. This chain's CDR3 is CASSLPLAGQYEQYF. The CDR3 region has the DNA TGTGCCAGCAGCTTACCCCTAGCGGGGCAATACGAGCAGTACTTC.

This clonotype was detected many times. This chain connects TRBV2 to TRBJ1-1; 10 bases match TRBD1. This CDR3 is built from 14 residues. CDR1 SNHLY and CDR2 FYNNEI come from the germline V gene. With 6 bases clipped from V and 5 bases from J, the junction kept 6 bases outside the gene matches. The CDR3 loop is CASRDGQGETEAFF. CDR3 DNA: TGTGCCAGCAGAGATGGACAGGGGGAGACTGAAGCTTTCTTT.

This clonotype was detected many times. V is TRBV10-3 and J is TRBJ1-2, with D possibly matching TRBD1 (5 bases). The CDR3 contains 17 residues. Trimming left V 2 bases short and J 4 bases short, with 20 bases between. The germline V gene has CDR1 ENHRY and CDR2 SYGVKD. The CDR3 nucleotides read TGTGCCATCAGTGAGACTACCGGGGCCCCGGTGGGCTATGGCTACACCTTC. It translates to CAISETTGAPVGYGYTF.

V is TRBV12-3 or TRBV12-4 and J is TRBJ1-4; D remains unclear. Trimming cost V 10 bases and J 6 bases, with 21 bases left between them. The CDR3 has 15 amino acids. CDR3 bases: TGTGCCACAGTTGGTATTGAGGAGGGAGATGAAAAACTGTTTTTT. It is translated as CATVGIEEGDEKLFF.

The chain joins TRBV7-2 to TRBJ1-6, with D maybe TRBD1 (5 bases). Germline assignment: CDR1 SGHTA and CDR2 FQGNSA. The CDR3 is made up of 15 amino acids. V was cut by 3 bases and J by 7 bases, with 13 bases left in between. The CDR3 loop is CASSLDPGTNSPLHF. In nucleotides, the CDR3 is TGTGCCAGCAGCTTGGATCCAGGGACCAATTCACCCCTCCACTTT.

This clonotype appeared many times. V gene TRBV10-3 combines with J gene TRBJ1-2; 7 nucleotides match TRBD1. The V gene end was trimmed by 6 bases and the J gene end by 3 bases; junction bases not matched to a gene: 4. The CDR3 consists of 13 residues. Germline lookup yields CDR1 ENHRY and CDR2 SYGVKD. CDR3 amino acids: CAISKDRDYGYTF. The CDR3 nucleotides are TGTGCCATCAGCAAAGACAGGGACTATGGCTACACCTTC.

The chain uses TRBV29-1 and TRBJ2-7; no reliable D call. Trimming took 7 bases from V and 4 from J, leaving 11 bases between them. This CDR3 region has 11 residues. Germline lookup yields CDR1 SQVTM and CDR2 ANQGSEA. The CDR3 is CSAIGDYEQYF. In DNA form, the CDR3 reads TGCAGCGCCATTGGGGATTACGAGCAGTACTTC.

The gene calls are TRBV2 and TRBJ1-5; D unclear. Looked up from germline, CDR1 is SNHLY and CDR2 is FYNNEI. The CDR3 is 13 residues long. With 5 bases removed from V and 3 bases from J, the gap between germline ends came to 8 bases. The CDR3 region has the DNA TGTGCCAGCAGTCCTTATCACAATCAGCCCCAGCATTTT. Its translation is CASSPYHNQPQHF.

This clonotype was counted at least ten times. This chain connects TRBV7-9 to TRBJ2-5; 10 positions agree with TRBD2. Germline V gene sequence: CDR1 SEHNR, CDR2 FQNEAQ (reference sequence). The trim removed 5 bases at V and 4 bases at J, leaving 7 bases unmatched. The CDR3 extends over 15 amino acids. The CDR3 is CASSPSGSQAETQYF. The CDR3 bases are TGTGCCAGCAGCCCTAGCGGGAGCCAGGCAGAGACCCAGTACTTC.

This clonotype turned up a few times. The genes are TRBV20-1 and TRBJ2-5; 12 bases fit TRBD2. Germline CDR1 reads DFQATT; CDR2 reads SNEGSKA (reference sequence). This CDR3 region has 15 residues. V shed 3 bases and J 5 bases; nucleotides not matched to a gene: 7. CDR3 bases: TGCAGTGCTAGGATGACTAGCGGGAGCGGGGAGACCCAGTACTTC. Amino acid sequence: CSARMTSGSGETQYF.

The CDR3 loop reads CASTREGTSGANVLTF. CDR3 DNA: TGTGCCAGTACCAGGGAGGGTACCTCTGGGGCCAACGTCCTGACTTTC. The rearrangement joins TRBV9 to TRBJ2-6; 7 nucleotides align to TRBD2. This CDR3 contains 16 residues. Germline V lookup: CDR1 SGDLS, CDR2 YYNGEE. V was clipped by 8 bases and J by 0 bases; unmatched bases: 8.

This clonotype occurred a few times. The J gene is TRBJ1-5, the V gene TRBV10-3; a possible D gene is TRBD1 (6 bases). Germline-derived CDR1 and CDR2 are ENHRY and SYGVKD. CDR3 length: 14 residues. The germline V and J ends were trimmed by 0 bases and 4 bases, with 7 bases remaining between them. Here the CDR3 DNA reads TGTGCCATCAGTGAGTCTACAGGGAATCAGCCCCAGCATTTT. Its translation is CAISESTGNQPQHF.